This TCR beta chain derives from a study of long-term antiretroviral therapy in people with HIV. Survey-level immunoSEQ v3.0 assays were run. Produced via immunoSEQ multiplex PCR; TCRdb's table is partial and in-frame only. The sample yields tens of thousands of clones, about 89% seen once. The CDR3 is 15 amino acids. With 4 bases clipped from V and 5 bases from J, the junction kept 9 bases outside the gene matches. Per the germline V gene, CDR1 is SGHAT and CDR2 is FQDESV (reference sequence). Sequenced here: unsorted PBMCs, sampled 0.1 years before starting antiretroviral therapy. The receptor was derived from a woman aged 45-60 years with HIV. The chain employs TRBV11-1 and TRBJ2-5, with 8 bases that match TRBD1. The CDR3 nucleotides are TGTGCCAGCAGCTCCCTGGGACAGGCTCGGGAGACCCAGTACTTC. Translated: CASSSLGQARETQYF.